This TCR beta chain was observed in a study of blood T cell repertoires in COVID-19. Across the whole study: The United States, Italy and Spain were the sources of the acute and convalescent COVID-19 samples. Nucleic acid was either cDNA or gDNA, and it came from T cells, B-cell-depleted T cells, or PBMCs.

J lost 3 bases, V lost 7 bases, and 6 bases had no gene match. CDR3 size: 14 residues. Per germline, CDR1 LNHDA and CDR2 SQIVND (reference sequence). As originally analysed: The authors estimated nucleated cell counts from reference gene primer amplification. Profiling relied on immunoSEQ multiplex PCR, and the TCRdb table lists in-frame clones only, not all of them. V, J and clone size are taken as reported in that table, and D and trimming were inferred from the DNA itself. The repertoire holds about 210,000 clones, with about 80% as singletons. This sequence joins TRBV19 and TRBJ1-5, with 7 bases aligning to TRBD1. Sequences were obtained from peripheral blood. The clonotype was recovered from a man between 60 and 70 years old with acute or convalescent COVID-19. CDR3 loop: CASTSGQVNQPQHF. CDR3 coding DNA: TGTGCCAGTACCTCCGGACAGGTCAATCAGCCCCAGCATTTT. Combining the CDR3 with reference TRBV19 and TRBJ1-5 gives the whole variable domain DGGITQSPKYLFRKEGQNVTLSCEQNLNHDAMYWYRQDPGQGLRLIYYSQIVNDFQKGDIAEGYSVSREKKESFPLTVTSAQKNPTAFYLCASTSGQVNQPQHFGDGTRLSIL.